This entry describes one TCR beta chain. The entry originates in a study of blood T cell repertoires in COVID-19. In the original workflow: The authors estimated nucleated cell counts from reference gene primer amplification. Assay used: immunoSEQ multiplex PCR; TCRdb lists only in-frame clones, some missing. That table gives V, J and clone size, and the DNA gave D and trimming. This sample has about 140,000 clones, with about 79% found just once. Adults between about 18 and 95 years of age took part from 24 US areas. Cohort 3 recovery required two negative PCRs, clearance, or symptom resolution. This CDR3 comprises 15 residues. The germline CDR1 and CDR2 sequences are SGDLS and YYNGEE. V lost 0 bases and J 4 bases, leaving 10 bases between the germline ends.

The genes are TRBV9 and TRBJ2-2, with a weak D call TRBD2 (6 bases). Sequencing input: PBMCs or T cells enriched from blood (not recorded which). The sequence came from a woman aged 45-65 years who had recovered from COVID-19. The CDR3 region is CASSVGASATGELFF. The CDR3 nucleotides are TGTGCCAGCAGCGTAGGGGCTAGCGCCACCGGGGAGCTGTTTTTT.